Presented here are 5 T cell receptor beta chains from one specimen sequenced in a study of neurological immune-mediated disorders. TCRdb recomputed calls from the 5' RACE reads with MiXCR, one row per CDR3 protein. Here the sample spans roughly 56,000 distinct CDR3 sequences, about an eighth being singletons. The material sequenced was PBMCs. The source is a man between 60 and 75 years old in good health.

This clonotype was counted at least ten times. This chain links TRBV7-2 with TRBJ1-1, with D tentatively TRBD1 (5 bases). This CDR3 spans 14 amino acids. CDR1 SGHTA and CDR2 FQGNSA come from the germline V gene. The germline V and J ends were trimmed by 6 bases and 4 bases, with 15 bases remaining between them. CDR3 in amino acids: CASSSPQGRTEAFF. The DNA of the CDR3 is TGTGCCAGCAGTTCCCCCCAGGGTCGCACTGAAGCTTTCTTT.

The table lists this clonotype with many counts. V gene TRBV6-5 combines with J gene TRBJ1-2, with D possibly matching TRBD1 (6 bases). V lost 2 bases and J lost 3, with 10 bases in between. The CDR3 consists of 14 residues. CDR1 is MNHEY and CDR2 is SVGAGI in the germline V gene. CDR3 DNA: TGTGCCAGCAGTTACGGGGGGCTGGACTATGGCTACACCTTC. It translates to CASSYGGLDYGYTF.

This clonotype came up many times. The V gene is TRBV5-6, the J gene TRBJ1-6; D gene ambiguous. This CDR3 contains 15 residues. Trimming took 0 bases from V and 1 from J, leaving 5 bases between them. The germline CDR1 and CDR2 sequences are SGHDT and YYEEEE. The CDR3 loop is CASSLVTSYNSPLHF. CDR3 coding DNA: TGTGCCAGCAGCTTGGTGACGTCCTATAATTCACCCCTCCACTTT.

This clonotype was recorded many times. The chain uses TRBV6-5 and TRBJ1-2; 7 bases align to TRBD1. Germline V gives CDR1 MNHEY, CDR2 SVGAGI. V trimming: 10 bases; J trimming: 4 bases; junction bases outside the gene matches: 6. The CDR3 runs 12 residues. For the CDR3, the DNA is TGTGCCACCTGTACAGGGGCCTATGGCTACACCTTC. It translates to CATCTGAYGYTF.

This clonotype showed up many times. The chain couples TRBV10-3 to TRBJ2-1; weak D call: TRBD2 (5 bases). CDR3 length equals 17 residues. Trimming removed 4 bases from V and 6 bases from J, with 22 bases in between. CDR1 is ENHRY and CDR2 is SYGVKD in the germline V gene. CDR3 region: CAISALPGSEGSNEQFF. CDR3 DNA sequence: TGTGCCATCAGTGCTTTACCGGGGTCCGAAGGGAGCAATGAGCAGTTCTTC.